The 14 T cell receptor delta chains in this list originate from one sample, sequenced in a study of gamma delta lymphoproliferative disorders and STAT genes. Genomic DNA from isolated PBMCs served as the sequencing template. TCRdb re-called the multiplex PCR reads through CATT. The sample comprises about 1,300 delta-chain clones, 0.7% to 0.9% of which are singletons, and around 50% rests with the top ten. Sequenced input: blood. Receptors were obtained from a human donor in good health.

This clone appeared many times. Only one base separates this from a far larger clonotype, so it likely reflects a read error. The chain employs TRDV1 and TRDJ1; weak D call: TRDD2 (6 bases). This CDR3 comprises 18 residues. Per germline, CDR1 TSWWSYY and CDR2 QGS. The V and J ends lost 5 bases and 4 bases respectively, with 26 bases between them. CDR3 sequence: CALGLKPSGTHSSDKLIF. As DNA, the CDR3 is TGTGCTCTTGGGTTAAAACCTTCCGGTACGCACAGTAGCGATAAACTCATCTTT.

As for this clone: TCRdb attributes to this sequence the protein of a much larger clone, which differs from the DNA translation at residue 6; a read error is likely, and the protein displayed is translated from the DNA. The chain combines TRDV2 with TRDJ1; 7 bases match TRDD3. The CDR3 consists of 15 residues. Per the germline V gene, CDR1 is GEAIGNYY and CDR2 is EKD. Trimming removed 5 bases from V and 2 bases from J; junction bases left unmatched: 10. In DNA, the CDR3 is TGTGCCTGTGTAACTGAGGGGATATGGACCGATAAACTCATCTTT. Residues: CACVTEGIWTDKLIF.

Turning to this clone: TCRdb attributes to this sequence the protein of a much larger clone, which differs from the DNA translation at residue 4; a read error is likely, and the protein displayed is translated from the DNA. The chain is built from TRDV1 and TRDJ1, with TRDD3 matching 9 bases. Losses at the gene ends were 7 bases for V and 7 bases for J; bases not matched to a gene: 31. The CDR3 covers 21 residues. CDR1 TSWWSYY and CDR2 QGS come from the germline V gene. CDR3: CALEQPLPHPLRLGDPSKLIF. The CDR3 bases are TGTGCTCTTGAGCAACCCTTGCCACATCCCCTGAGACTGGGGGACCCCTCTAAACTCATCTTT.

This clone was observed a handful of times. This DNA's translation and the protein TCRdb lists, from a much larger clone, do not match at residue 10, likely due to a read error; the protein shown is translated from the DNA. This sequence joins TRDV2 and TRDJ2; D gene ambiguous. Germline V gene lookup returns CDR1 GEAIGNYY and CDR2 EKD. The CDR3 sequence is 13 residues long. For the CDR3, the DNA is TGTGCCTCCTCTTATCTCCCGACAGCACGACTCTTCTTT. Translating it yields CASSYLPTARLFF.

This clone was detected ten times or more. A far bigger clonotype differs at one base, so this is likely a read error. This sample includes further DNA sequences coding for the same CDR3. The CDR3 here is CACDTLRLGDNTDKLIF. In DNA, the CDR3 is TGTGCCTGTGACACCCTACGGCTGGGGGATAACACCGATAAACTCATCTTT. The chain links TRDV2 to TRDJ1; TRDD3 matches 10 bases. Germline values: CDR1 GEAIGNYY, CDR2 EKD. The CDR3 loop spans 17 amino acids. The V gene end was trimmed by 0 bases and the J gene end by 0 bases; junction bases not matched to a gene: 6.

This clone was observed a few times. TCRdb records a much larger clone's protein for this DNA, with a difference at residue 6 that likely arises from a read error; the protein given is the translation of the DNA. The CDR3, as DNA: TGTGCCTGTGACGTGCCACTGGGGGATACGCACACCGATAAACTCATCTTT. Protein sequence: CACDVPLGDTHTDKLIF. The V and J genes are TRDV2 and TRDJ1; 13 bases line up with TRDD3. The CDR3 consists of 17 residues. Germline CDR1 and CDR2: GEAIGNYY and EKD. With 3 bases clipped from V and 0 bases from J, the junction kept 6 bases outside the gene matches.

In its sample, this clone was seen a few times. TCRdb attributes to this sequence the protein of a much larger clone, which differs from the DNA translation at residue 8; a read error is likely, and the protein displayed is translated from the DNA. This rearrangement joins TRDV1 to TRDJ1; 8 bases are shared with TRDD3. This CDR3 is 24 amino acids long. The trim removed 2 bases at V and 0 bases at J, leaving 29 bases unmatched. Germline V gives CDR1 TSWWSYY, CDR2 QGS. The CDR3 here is CALGEYLAANFITGGPKYTDKLIF. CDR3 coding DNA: TGTGCTCTTGGGGAATATTTGGCCGCCAATTTCATAACTGGGGGCCCGAAGTACACCGATAAACTCATCTTT.

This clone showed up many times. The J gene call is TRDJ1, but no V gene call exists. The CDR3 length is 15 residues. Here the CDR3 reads CASLCLRLHTDKLIF. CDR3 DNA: TGTGCTTCATTGTGCCTTCGGCTGCACACCGATAAACTCATCTTT.

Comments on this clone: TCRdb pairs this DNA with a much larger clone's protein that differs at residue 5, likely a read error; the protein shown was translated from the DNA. CDR3 sequence: CAFMEPQGGGWGFTDKLIF. DNA of the CDR3: TGTGCTTTCATGGAGCCACAGGGTGGCGGGTGGGGGTTCACCGATAAACTCATCTTT. This chain joins TRAV38-2/DV8 and TRDJ1; perhaps TRDD3 as D (6 bases). The germline CDR1 and CDR2 sequences are TSESDYY and QEAYKQQN. This CDR3 spans 19 amino acids. Trimming pared 9 bases from V and 1 base from J, leaving 31 bases between.

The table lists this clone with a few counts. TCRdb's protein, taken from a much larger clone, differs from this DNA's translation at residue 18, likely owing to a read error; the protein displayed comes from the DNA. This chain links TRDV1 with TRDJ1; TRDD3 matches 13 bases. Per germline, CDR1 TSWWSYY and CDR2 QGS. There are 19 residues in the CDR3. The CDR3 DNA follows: TGTGCTCTTGGGGAACAGCCCCTACTGGGGGATACGTACACCGATAAACTCACCTTT. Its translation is CALGEQPLLGDTYTDKLTF.

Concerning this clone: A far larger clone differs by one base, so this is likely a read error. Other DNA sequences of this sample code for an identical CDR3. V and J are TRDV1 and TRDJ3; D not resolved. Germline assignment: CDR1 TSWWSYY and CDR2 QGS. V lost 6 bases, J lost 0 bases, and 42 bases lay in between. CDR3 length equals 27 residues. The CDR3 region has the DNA TGTGCTCTTGGCCCCGGGCCCCACTACGTTTTTTCGAGAGGGTTTCAAATGACCTCCTGGGACACCCGACAGATGTTTTTC. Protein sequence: CALGPGPHYVFSRGFQMTSWDTRQMFF.

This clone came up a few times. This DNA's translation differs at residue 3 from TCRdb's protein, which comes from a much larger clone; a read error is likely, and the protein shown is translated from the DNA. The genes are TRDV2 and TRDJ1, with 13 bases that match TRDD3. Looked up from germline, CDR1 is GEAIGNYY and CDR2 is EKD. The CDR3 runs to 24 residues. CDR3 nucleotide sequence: TGTGCCTGGGACAGCCTTAACTGGGGGATACGCGATCAGGGCGAAGGTTGGGCGCTCGATAAACTCATCTTT. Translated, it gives CAWDSLNWGIRDQGEGWALDKLIF.

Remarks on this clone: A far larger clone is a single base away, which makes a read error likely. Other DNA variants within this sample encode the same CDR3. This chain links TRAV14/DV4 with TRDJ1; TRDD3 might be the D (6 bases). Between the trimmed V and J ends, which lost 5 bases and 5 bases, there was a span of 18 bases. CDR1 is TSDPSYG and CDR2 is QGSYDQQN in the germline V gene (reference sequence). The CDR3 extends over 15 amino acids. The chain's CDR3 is CAMRLSSWGLDKLIF. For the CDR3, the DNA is TGTGCAATGAGATTGTCCTCCTGGGGATTAGATAAACTCATCTTT.

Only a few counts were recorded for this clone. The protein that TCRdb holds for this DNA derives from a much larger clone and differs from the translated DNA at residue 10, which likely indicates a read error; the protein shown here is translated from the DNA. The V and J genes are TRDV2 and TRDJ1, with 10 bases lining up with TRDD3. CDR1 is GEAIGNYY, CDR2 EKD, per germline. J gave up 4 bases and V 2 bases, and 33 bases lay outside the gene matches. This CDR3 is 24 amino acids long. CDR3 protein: CACDSLNWGMRDQGEGWALDKLIF. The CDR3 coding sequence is TGTGCCTGTGACAGCCTTAACTGGGGGATGCGCGATCAGGGCGAAGGTTGGGCGCTCGATAAACTCATCTTT.